This T cell receptor beta chain emerged from a study of immune heterogeneity within non-small cell lung tumors. Points on this clonotype: The antigen is undetermined.

TCR beta CDR3 regions came from multiplex PCR with 32 forward V and 13 reverse J primers. MiXCR was run by TCRdb on the multiplex PCR reads, yielding one entry per CDR3 protein. The profile shows some 15,000 distinct CDR3 sequences, about 31% of them singletons. Bulk tumor genomic DNA was the template, and each sample received roughly 600 ng. Collection of several biopsies per primary tumor, spaced far apart, took place during surgery. Patients underwent curative surgery for untreated, newly diagnosed non-small cell lung cancer. The donors were patients with newly diagnosed non-small cell lung cancer undergoing curative-intent surgery. The CDR3 covers 15 residues. Germline V lookup: CDR1 LGHDT, CDR2 YNNKEL (reference sequence). V was shortened by 3 bases and J by 7 bases, with 16 bases between the two germline ends. The study's findings and limits: Identical dominant CDR3 beta clonotypes recurred across a patient's tumor sites, together with site-unique high-frequency clones. For the most part, the T-cell receptor beta clonotypes present at high frequency were distinct from one individual patient to the next. Local T-cell repertoire clonality was correlated with local tumor mutational burden, and the correlation was positive. It was moderate in strength but statistically significant (R 0.3 to 0.35).

The receptor was derived from a woman in her 50s with non-small cell lung cancer. The chain carries TRBV3-1 and TRBJ1-5; D is unresolved. The sequencing input was lung tumor tissue. The CDR3, as DNA: TGTGCCAGCAGCCACGCACCCGGGGAGCGGCAGCCCCAGCATTTT. This gives the protein CASSHAPGERQPQHF.